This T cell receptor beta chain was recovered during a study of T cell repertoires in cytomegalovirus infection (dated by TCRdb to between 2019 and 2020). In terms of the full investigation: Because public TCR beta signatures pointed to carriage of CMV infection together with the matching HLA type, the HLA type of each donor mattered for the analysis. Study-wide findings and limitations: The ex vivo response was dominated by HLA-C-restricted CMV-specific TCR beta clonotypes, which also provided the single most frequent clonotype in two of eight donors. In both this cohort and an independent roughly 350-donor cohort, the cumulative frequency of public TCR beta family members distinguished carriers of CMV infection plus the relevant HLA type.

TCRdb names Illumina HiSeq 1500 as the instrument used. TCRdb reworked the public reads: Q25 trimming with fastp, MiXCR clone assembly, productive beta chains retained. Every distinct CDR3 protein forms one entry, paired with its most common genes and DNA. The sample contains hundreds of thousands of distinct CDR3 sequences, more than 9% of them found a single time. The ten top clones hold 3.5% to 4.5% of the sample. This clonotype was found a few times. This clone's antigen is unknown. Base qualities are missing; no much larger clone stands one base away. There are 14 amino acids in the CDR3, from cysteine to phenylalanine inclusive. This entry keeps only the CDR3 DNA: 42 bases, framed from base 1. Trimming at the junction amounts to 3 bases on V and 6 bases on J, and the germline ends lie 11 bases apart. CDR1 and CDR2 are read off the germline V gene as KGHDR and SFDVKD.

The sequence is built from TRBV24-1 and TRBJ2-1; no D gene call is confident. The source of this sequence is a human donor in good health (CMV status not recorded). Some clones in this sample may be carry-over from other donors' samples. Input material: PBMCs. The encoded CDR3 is CATSDAARSNEQFF. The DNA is TGTGCCACCAGTGATGCCGCTAGGAGCAATGAGCAGTTCTTC.